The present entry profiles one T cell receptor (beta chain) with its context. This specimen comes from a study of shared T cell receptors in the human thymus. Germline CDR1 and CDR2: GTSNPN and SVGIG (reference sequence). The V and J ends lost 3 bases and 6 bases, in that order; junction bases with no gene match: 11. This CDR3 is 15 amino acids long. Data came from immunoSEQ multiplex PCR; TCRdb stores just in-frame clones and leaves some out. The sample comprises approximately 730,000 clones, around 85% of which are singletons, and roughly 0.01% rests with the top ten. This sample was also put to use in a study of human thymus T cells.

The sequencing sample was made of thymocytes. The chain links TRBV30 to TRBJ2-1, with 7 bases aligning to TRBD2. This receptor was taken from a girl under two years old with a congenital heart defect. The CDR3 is CAWSVIRDYRNEQFF. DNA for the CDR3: TGTGCCTGGAGCGTTATCCGGGACTACCGCAATGAGCAGTTCTTC.